The 29 T cell receptor beta chains below all came from one sample that was sequenced in a study of blood T cells in healthy people across ages. Through a sample-barcoded 5' primer and a J-beta primer mix, a second PCR was run for about 6 to 12 cycles. TCRdb fed the 5' RACE reads into MiXCR, producing one record per CDR3 protein. The sample consists of 1.5 million or so distinct CDR3 sequences, roughly 43% of them appearing once. Input material: blood. These receptors originate from a woman aged 18-29 years in good health.

This clonotype was counted ten times or more. The chain recombines TRBV6-5 with TRBJ2-7, with D maybe TRBD2 (6 bases). CDR1 and CDR2 from the germline V gene are MNHEY and SVGAGI. This CDR3 is built from 14 residues. The V end lost 6 bases, the J end lost 0 bases, and 12 bases lay between the germline ends. In DNA form, the CDR3 reads TGTGCCAGCAGCCCGGGACTCAGCTCCTACGAGCAGTACTTC. This encodes CASSPGLSSYEQYF.

A few counts support this clonotype. This sequence joins TRBV25-1 and TRBJ1-4, with D uncertain. V lost 5 bases, J lost 4 bases, and 14 bases lay in between. From germline, CDR1 is MGHDK and CDR2 SYGVNS. The CDR3 is made up of 15 amino acids. The CDR3 here is CASSRTGGLNEKLFF. The CDR3 DNA reads TGTGCCAGCAGTCGGACCGGCGGCCTTAATGAAAAACTGTTTTTT. The whole variable domain, filled in from reference TRBV25-1 and TRBJ1-4, reads EADIYQTPRYLVIGTGKKITLECSQTMGHDKMYWYQQDPGMELHLIHYSYGVNSTEKGDLSSESTVSRIRTEHFPLTLESARPSHTSQYLCASSRTGGLNEKLFFGSGTQLSVL.

The V call is TRBV20-1, the J call TRBJ2-7; D gene uncertain. CDR1 and CDR2 (germline): DFQATT, SNEGSKA (reference sequence). The CDR3 is 13 amino acids. V lost 0 bases and J lost 2, with 8 bases in between. The CDR3 bases are TGCAGTGCTAGAGAATCAGGCACCTACGAGCAGTACTTC. The encoded protein is CSARESGTYEQYF.

Many counts were recorded for this clonotype. One end of the junction does not line up with germline, which may come from a read error. J is TRBJ2-7 and V is TRBV7-2; D perhaps matches TRBD2 (6 bases). The CDR3 runs 14 residues. Germline loops: CDR1 SGHTA, CDR2 FQGNSA. Here the CDR3 reads CASSLAASSYEQYF. DNA for the CDR3: TGTGCCAGCAGTTTAGCGGCGAGCTCCTACGAGCAGTACTTC.

This clonotype was detected only a few times. The CDR3 nucleotides are TGCGCCAGCAGGGGGATTTCTAGCGACACCTACAATGAGCAGTTCTTC. Translation: CASRGISSDTYNEQFF. The chain employs TRBV5-1 and TRBJ2-1, with D possibly being TRBD2 (6 bases). The germline V gene has CDR1 SGHRS and CDR2 YFSETQ. Trimming stripped 5 bases from V and 2 bases from J, with 17 bases between. CDR3 length: 16 amino acids.

The V and J genes are TRBV19 and TRBJ1-1, with D unresolved. This CDR3 contains 15 residues. V lost 9 bases and J 1 base, leaving 18 bases between the germline ends. Per the germline V gene, CDR1 is LNHDA and CDR2 is SQIVND (reference sequence). The CDR3 loop reads CASLTGQFGNTEAFF. In DNA, the CDR3 is TGTGCCAGCCTTACTGGGCAGTTCGGGAACACTGAAGCTTTCTTT. The variable domain in full, with the rest retrieved from reference TRBV19 and TRBJ1-1, is DGGITQSPKYLFRKEGQNVTLSCEQNLNHDAMYWYRQDPGQGLRLIYYSQIVNDFQKGDIAEGYSVSREKKESFPLTVTSAQKNPTAFYLCASLTGQFGNTEAFFGQGTRLTVV.

The J gene is TRBJ1-2, the V gene TRBV27; D may be TRBD1 (5 bases). Per the germline V gene, CDR1 is MNHEY and CDR2 is SMNVEV (reference sequence). The CDR3 sequence is 14 residues long. Deletions cut 4 bases from V and 4 bases from J, with 13 bases between. The CDR3 nucleotides are TGTGCCAGCAGTTCGACAGCGTCGGGCTATGGCTACACCTTC. Protein: CASSSTASGYGYTF.

The chain is built from TRBV6-1 and TRBJ2-7; no clear D. CDR1 is MNHNS and CDR2 is SASEGT in the germline V gene. CDR3 length: 12 amino acids. Trimming pared 6 bases from V and 3 bases from J, leaving 9 bases between. The CDR3 nucleotides read TGTGCCAGCAGAAAGCGAGGCTACGAGCAGTACTTC. It yields the protein CASRKRGYEQYF.

This clonotype was recorded at least ten times. The V call is TRBV29-1, the J call TRBJ2-7; D is possibly TRBD2 (6 bases). V was pared by 4 bases and J by 5 bases, with 12 bases between. CDR1 SQVTM and CDR2 ANQGSEA come from the germline V gene. The CDR3 has 12 amino acids. CDR3 in amino acids: CSVARDLHEQYF. The CDR3 DNA reads TGCAGCGTTGCCCGGGACTTACACGAGCAGTACTTC.

V and J are TRBV7-8 and TRBJ2-1; D gene ambiguous. There are 15 residues in the CDR3. The germline V gene encodes CDR1 SGHVS and CDR2 FQNEAQ. Trimming took 2 bases from V and 0 from J, leaving 8 bases between them. The CDR3 nucleotides read TGTGCCAGCAGCTTAATGGGGTACTCCTACAATGAGCAGTTCTTC. Encoded protein: CASSLMGYSYNEQFF. Full variable domain (missing parts from reference TRBV7-8 and TRBJ2-1): GAGVSQSPRYKVAKRGQDVALRCDPISGHVSLFWYQQALGQGPEFLTYFQNEAQLDKSGLPSDRFFAERPEGSVSTLKIQRTQQEDSAVYLCASSLMGYSYNEQFFGPGTRLTVL.

With respect to this clonotype: At one end the junction does not follow the germline gene, possibly because of a read error. The chain joins TRBV5-1 to TRBJ2-1; TRBD1 or TRBD2 may be the D gene (6 bases each). Germline values: CDR1 SGHRS, CDR2 YFSETQ. CDR3 length equals 18 residues. CDR3 amino acids: CASSLIGRYGGYYNGQFF. CDR3 bases: TGCGCCAGCAGCTTGATAGGTCGGTACGGGGGCTATTACAATGGGCAGTTCTTC.

DNA of the CDR3: TGTGCCAGCAGCGTCACTAGCGGGATCTCAGATACGCAGTATTTT. Translating gives CASSVTSGISDTQYF. The genes are TRBV9 and TRBJ2-3, with 10 bases identical to TRBD2. The ends lost 2 bases at V and 4 bases at J; junction bases unmatched: 4. Germline loops: CDR1 SGDLS, CDR2 YYNGEE. CDR3 length: 15 amino acids.

The chain employs TRBV7-2 and TRBJ1-2; D might be TRBD1 (5 bases). Per the germline V gene, CDR1 is SGHTA and CDR2 is FQGNSA. V lost 5 bases and J lost 7, with 20 bases in between. The CDR3 totals 15 residues. The CDR3, as DNA: TGTGCCAGCAGCGATAGGGCCAGGGACGGCTGTGGCTACACCTTC. This codes for CASSDRARDGCGYTF.

This sequence joins TRBV5-6 and TRBJ1-1; D is unresolved. Germline loops: CDR1 SGHDT, CDR2 YYEEEE. Trimming cost V 4 bases and J 6 bases, with 13 bases left between them. CDR3 length equals 13 residues. The CDR3 nucleotides are TGTGCCAGCAGCCGGATTCGTGGCCCTGAAGCTTTCTTT. Amino acids: CASSRIRGPEAFF.

This clonotype was recorded once. The rearrangement uses TRBV21-1 and TRBJ2-7; TRBD2, the table's D call, was not compared with the DNA. TRBV21-1 counts as a pseudogene. The CDR3 covers 17 residues. The CDR3: CASSRRLAGGLHDEQYF. CDR3 sequence (DNA): TGTGCCAGCAGCAGGCGACTAGCGGGAGGGCTGCATGACGAGCAGTACTTC.

This clonotype appeared many times. V and J are TRBV4-1 and TRBJ2-1; D might be TRBD1 or TRBD2, each matching 5 bases. The ends were cut back, 4 bases at V and 7 bases at J, with 8 bases in the middle. Looked up from germline, CDR1 is MGHRA and CDR2 is YSYEKL. This CDR3 region has 12 residues. This chain's CDR3 is CASSRGSNEQFF. In DNA form, the CDR3 reads TGCGCCAGCAGCCGGGGGTCAAATGAGCAGTTCTTC.

The table lists this clonotype with a few counts. The rearrangement joins TRBV6-2 or TRBV6-3 to TRBJ1-2, with TRBD1 matching 10 bases. The CDR3 totals 15 residues. Germline V lookup: CDR1 MNHEY, CDR2 SVGEGT. The trim removed 2 bases at V and 4 bases at J, leaving 4 bases unmatched. The CDR3 bases are TGTGCCAGCAGTTACGCGACAGGGGGCAGCTATGGCTACACCTTC. Encoded protein: CASSYATGGSYGYTF.

This chain connects TRBV12-3 or TRBV12-4 to TRBJ1-3; D is possibly TRBD1 (6 bases). Trimming shortened V by 6 bases and J by 2 bases, and 20 bases separated the two germline ends. The CDR3 contains 17 residues. The chain's CDR3 is CASSPGTGGAAGNTIYF. CDR3 DNA sequence: TGTGCCAGCAGCCCCGGGACGGGGGGCGCGGCTGGAAACACCATATATTTT.

This clonotype was seen more than once but under ten times. The J gene is TRBJ2-5, the V gene TRBV10-3; TRBD2 matches at 11 bases. Germline V gene data show CDR1 as ENHRY and CDR2 as SYGVKD. J gave up 1 base and V 3 bases, and 1 base lay outside the gene matches. CDR3 length: 15 residues. The CDR3: CAISELAGAQETQYF. DNA for the CDR3: TGTGCCATCAGTGAACTAGCGGGAGCCCAAGAGACCCAGTACTTC.

This chain links TRBV3-1 with TRBJ2-5, with TRBD2 identical over 10 bases. The CDR3 extends over 16 amino acids. CDR1 LGHDT and CDR2 YNNKEL come from the germline V gene (reference sequence). Trimming at V came to 3 bases and at J to 11 bases, leaving 15 bases not matched to a gene. CDR3 residues: CASSQVLAGAYNEQYF. In nucleotides, the CDR3 is TGTGCCAGCAGCCAGGTCCTAGCGGGGGCCTACAATGAGCAGTACTTC.

As concerns this clonotype: One end of the junction fails to match germline, which may point to a read error. This chain connects TRBV12-3 or TRBV12-4 to TRBJ2-3; D might be TRBD1 or TRBD2, each matching 5 bases. The CDR3 has 14 amino acids. CDR3 nucleotide sequence: TGTGCCAGCATAGAGGGGTTCAGCACAGATATGCAGTATTTT. It is translated as CASIEGFSTDMQYF.

V is TRBV28 and J is TRBJ1-5; D may be TRBD1 (5 bases). Germline lookup yields CDR1 MDHEN and CDR2 SYDVKM. V lost 2 bases, J lost 6 bases, and 14 bases lay in between. CDR3 size: 15 residues. The chain's CDR3 is CASSLQGQGSQPQHF. The CDR3 DNA sequence: TGTGCCAGCAGTTTACAGGGCCAGGGTAGTCAGCCCCAGCATTTT.

This clonotype showed up many times. This sequence joins TRBV12-3 or TRBV12-4 and TRBJ2-7, with D possibly matching TRBD2 (5 bases). The CDR3 is 13 residues long. The ends were cut back, 5 bases at V and 0 bases at J, with 8 bases in the middle. CDR3 region: CASSHGLSYEQYF. CDR3 sequence (DNA): TGTGCCAGCAGTCACGGACTCTCCTACGAGCAGTACTTC.

The chain carries TRBV4-3 and TRBJ2-7; 12 bases agree with TRBD2. The V segment lost 1 base and the J segment 1 base; nucleotides outside the gene matches: 5. Germline V CDR1 and CDR2: LGHNA, YSLEER. CDR3 length equals 17 residues. The CDR3 region has the DNA TGCGCCAGCAGCCAAGCTTTACTAGCGGGAGGATCCTACGAGCAGTACTTC. Its translation: CASSQALLAGGSYEQYF.

The rearrangement uses TRBV10-3 and TRBJ2-3; D remains ambiguous. V was trimmed by 3 bases and J by 6 bases, leaving 16 bases between them. Germline values: CDR1 ENHRY, CDR2 SYGVKD. The CDR3 length is 15 residues. CDR3 region: CAISDLQANADTQYF. The CDR3 nucleotides read TGTGCCATCAGTGACCTCCAGGCCAACGCGGATACGCAGTATTTT.

This clonotype was seen repeatedly, ten times or more. CDR3 loop: CASSSDTQYF. CDR3 DNA sequence: TGTGCCAGCAGTTCAGATACGCAGTATTTT. The gene calls are TRBV12-3 or TRBV12-4 and TRBJ2-3; D call uncertain. V lost 4 bases to trimming and J lost 4 bases, with 0 bases between them. The CDR3 is 10 amino acids.

This rearrangement joins TRBV12-3 or TRBV12-4 to TRBJ2-7, with a tentative D call TRBD1 (6 bases). CDR3 length: 12 residues. V was shortened by 4 bases and J by 9 bases, with 13 bases between the two germline ends. CDR3 protein: CASSYGLRGQYF. The CDR3 bases are TGTGCCAGCAGTTACGGACTCAGGGGGCAGTACTTC.

V gene TRBV21-1 combines with J gene TRBJ1-2. TRBV21-1 is assigned pseudogene status. This CDR3 comprises 15 residues. In DNA, the CDR3 is TGTGCCAGCAGCGAGGGGGGAGGGTACCTCTATGGCTACACCTTC. Amino acid sequence: CASSEGGGYLYGYTF.

The chain employs TRBV28 and TRBJ2-7, with TRBD2 matching over 8 bases. J lost 0 bases, V lost 6 bases, and 4 bases had no gene match. Germline CDR1 MDHEN, CDR2 SYDVKM. There are 14 residues in the CDR3. In DNA form, the CDR3 reads TGTGCCAGCAGATCGGGGGGGCACTCCTACGAGCAGTACTTC. Amino acid sequence: CASRSGGHSYEQYF.